The rows below give T cell receptor beta chains drawn from one sample of a study of blood T cell repertoires in COVID-19. This table comes from immunoSEQ multiplex PCR, and its TCRdb copy is limited to in-frame clones, with some not included. The data hold 200,000 to 250,000 clones, with about four fifths observed a single time. Sequenced sample: peripheral blood. These receptors were taken from a woman over 75 with acute or convalescent COVID-19. Both conserved end residues are part of each CDR3. D genes are given only for firm matches. Size is omitted from some rows. Given values are once, few, many or a class for expanded clones.

TGTGCCTGGGGCAGCGCTGAAAATCAGCCCCAGCATTTT,CAWGSAENQPQHF,TRBV30,13,-,TRBJ1-5,-
TGTGCCAGCAGCCCGGGGGTCGCTGGATATGACACCATATATTTT,CASSPGVAGYDTIYF,TRBV7-9,15,-,TRBJ1-3,few
TGTGCCAGCAGCTTCCAGGGCGATGAAAAACTGTTTTTT,CASSFQGDEKLFF,TRBV11-3,13,-,TRBJ1-4,-
TGCGCCAGCAGCTTACCGACAGGGGTGTACACTGAAGCTTTCTTT,CASSLPTGVYTEAFF,TRBV5-1,15,TRBD1,TRBJ1-1,-
TGTGCCAGTAGTATGGGCGGGGTAGGGGCCAACGTCCTGACTTTC,CASSMGGVGANVLTF,TRBV19,15,-,TRBJ2-6,few
TGTGCCAGCAGTTACGTGGACAAGAACACTGAAGCTTTCTTT,CASSYVDKNTEAFF,TRBV6-5,14,-,TRBJ1-1,-
TGTGCCAGCAGCTTTGACGTGACTGCTTATGGCTACACCTTC,CASSFDVTAYGYTF,TRBV7-3,14,-,TRBJ1-2,-
TGTGCCAGCAGCCAAGACCTAGCCGCAACTAATGAAAAACTGTTTTTT,CASSQDLAATNEKLFF,TRBV3-1/TRBV3-2,16,-,TRBJ1-4,once
TGTGCCAGCAGCCTCGAGGGTGATCCCCCCCGGGGAGGCTACACCTTC,CASSLEGDPPRGGYTF,TRBV7-3,16,-,TRBJ1-2,-
TGCGCCAGCAGCCAAGAGGACTCCGCTAACTATGGCTACACCTTC,CASSQEDSANYGYTF,TRBV4-3,15,-,TRBJ1-2,-
TGTGCCAGCAGCCCACAAGCGGTTGGTAACACCGGGGAGCTGTTTTTT,CASSPQAVGNTGELFF,TRBV9,16,-,TRBJ2-2,-
TGTGCCAGTAGTACGGGGCTAGCGGGGAATGAGCAGTTCTTC,CASSTGLAGNEQFF,TRBV19,14,TRBD2,TRBJ2-1,-
TGTGCCAGCAGTGCCAGGTCGTCCCTCTATGGCTACACCTTC,CASSARSSLYGYTF,TRBV6-2/TRBV6-3,14,-,TRBJ1-2,-
TGCGCCAGCAGCCAAGTTCCAGGGGGCCTTACCTATGGCTACACCTTC,CASSQVPGGLTYGYTF,TRBV4-1,16,TRBD1,TRBJ1-2,-
TGTGCCAGCAGTAGACCGGGACTAGGGGACGAGCAGTACTTC,CASSRPGLGDEQYF,TRBV9,14,TRBD2,TRBJ2-7,-
TGTGCCAGCAGCCAGGGGACAGCTAGCAATCAGCCCCAGCATTTT,CASSQGTASNQPQHF,TRBV3-1/TRBV3-2,15,TRBD1,TRBJ1-5,-
TGTGCCAGCTCAGAGGGACAGGGGCTGGGAAACACCATATATTTT,CASSEGQGLGNTIYF,TRBV19,15,TRBD1,TRBJ1-3,-
TGTGCCTGGAGGCACGTTGTCAGCCAGATTAGCGGGGGGTATTTT,CAWRHVVSQISGGYF,TRBV30,15,TRBD2,TRBJ2-3,-
TGTGCCATAATACAGGGGGGCCCCACTGAAGCTTTCTTT,CAIIQGGPTEAFF,TRBV6-4,13,TRBD1,TRBJ1-1,-
TGTGCCAGCACCCACAGGGAACAACGAAATTCACCCCTCCACTTT,CASTHREQRNSPLHF,TRBV6-5,15,-,TRBJ1-6,-
TGTGCCAGCAGCTTATTCCGAGGGTCCAGCAATCAGCCCCAGCATTTT,CASSLFRGSSNQPQHF,TRBV7-9,16,-,TRBJ1-5,-
TGTGCCACCAGTGAAACGGGGAGGTACGAGCAGTACTTC,CATSETGRYEQYF,TRBV24-1,13,-,TRBJ2-7,-
TGTGCCAGCAGCTTACAGGGGTCTACGGGCTACACCTTC,CASSLQGSTGYTF,TRBV7-2,13,-,TRBJ1-2,-
TGTGCCAGCAGCCAAGCCCAAGCGAACACTGAAGCTTTCTTT,CASSQAQANTEAFF,TRBV3-1/TRBV3-2,14,-,TRBJ1-1,once
TGTGCCAGTAGTATAGCTGACAGGTCGGCCTATGGCTACACCTTC,CASSIADRSAYGYTF,TRBV19,15,-,TRBJ1-2,-
TGCGCCAGCAGCGTAGCGGGGGGTAACACCGGGGAGCTGTTTTTT,CASSVAGGNTGELFF,TRBV5-1,15,TRBD2,TRBJ2-2,-
TGTGCCAGCAGCCAAGTCGGTAGGACTAGCGGGTTTGGTCAAGAGACCCAGTACTTC,CASSQVGRTSGFGQETQYF,TRBV3-1/TRBV3-2,19,TRBD2,TRBJ2-5,-
TGTGCCACCAAGGAGGGACAGGGTTATACTACTAACTATGGCTACACCTTC,CATKEGQGYTTNYGYTF,TRBV28,17,TRBD1,TRBJ1-2,-
TGTGCCAGTAGTATAACAGGGCTGGATTCACCCCTCCACTTT,CASSITGLDSPLHF,TRBV19,14,-,TRBJ1-6,-
TGTGCCAGCAACGGACAGGCCTGGGGCGAGCAGTACTTC,CASNGQAWGEQYF,TRBV6-5,13,TRBD1,TRBJ2-7,-
TGTGCCAGCAGCTTGGGGCAACCTTATGGCTACACCTTC,CASSLGQPYGYTF,TRBV5-5,13,-,TRBJ1-2,-
TGCGCCAGCAGTACAGGCCCCGCGAACACCGGGGAGCTGTTTTTT,CASSTGPANTGELFF,TRBV5-1,15,-,TRBJ2-2,-
TGTGCCAGCAGTTTTGCCGGGGGCGAGCAGTACTTC,CASSFAGGEQYF,TRBV12-3/TRBV12-4,12,-,TRBJ2-7,-
TGCGCCAGCAGGGCCCCCCGGGCGGGACCTAGCACAGATACGCAGTATTTT,CASRAPRAGPSTDTQYF,TRBV5-1,17,-,TRBJ2-3,-
TGTGCCAGCAGTTACTCGACAGGGCTGACTGAAGCTTTCTTT,CASSYSTGLTEAFF,TRBV6-6,14,TRBD1,TRBJ1-1,once
TGTGCCAGTACCCCCGGGACTATCAATGAGCAGTTCTTC,CASTPGTINEQFF,TRBV19,13,TRBD2,TRBJ2-1,-
TGTGCCAGCAGACGGGACAGGGGGCCGAATTCACCCCTCCACTTT,CASRRDRGPNSPLHF,TRBV28,15,TRBD1,TRBJ1-6,-
TGTGCCAGTAGTACCACCTGGTCCACTTTACAAGAGACCCAGTACTTC,CASSTTWSTLQETQYF,TRBV19,16,-,TRBJ2-5,-
TGTGCCAGTAGTATGACAGAAGGAAGGGGCTACACCTTC,CASSMTEGRGYTF,TRBV19,13,-,TRBJ1-2,once
TGTGCCAGCTCACCGTTCCCTGTGACAGCCTACGAGCAGTACTTC,CASSPFPVTAYEQYF,TRBV18,15,-,TRBJ2-7,-
TGTGCCAGCAGGGCTGACCTAAGCGGGGATGAGCAGTTCTTC,CASRADLSGDEQFF,TRBV5-4,14,TRBD2,TRBJ2-1,once
TGTGCCAGCAGCCCGCAGCTGACAGGGCTGGCCCGAAGGGGTTTTGGCTACACCTTC,CASSPQLTGLARRGFGYTF,TRBV3-1/TRBV3-2,19,TRBD1,TRBJ1-2,-
TGTGCCAGCACAGGGTTTGATGAGCAGTTCTTC,CASTGFDEQFF,TRBV28,11,-,TRBJ2-1,few
TGTGCCAGCAGTTCTCCACCGGGTTCACCCCTCCACTTT,CASSSPPGSPLHF,TRBV12-3/TRBV12-4,13,-,TRBJ1-6,-
TGTGCCAGCAATGTTGCAGGGTCGAACACTGAAGCTTTCTTT,CASNVAGSNTEAFF,TRBV5-8,14,-,TRBJ1-1,-
TGTGCCAGCACCCCTCTGGAGGGGTCCTACGAGCAGTACTTC,CASTPLEGSYEQYF,TRBV6-2/TRBV6-3,14,-,TRBJ2-7,few
TGTGCCATCAGGGGTAGCGGGGGGTCCTCCTACAATGAGCAGTTCTTC,CAIRGSGGSSYNEQFF,TRBV10-3,16,TRBD2,TRBJ2-1,few
TGTGCCAGCAGTTACTCCCCCCTGTCCCTTAGCACAGATACGCAGTATTTT,CASSYSPLSLSTDTQYF,TRBV6-2/TRBV6-3,17,-,TRBJ2-3,once
TGTGCCAGCAGCCTTACATATAGCAATCAGCCCCAGCATTTT,CASSLTYSNQPQHF,TRBV27,14,-,TRBJ1-5,-
TGTGCCAGCAGCTTGCTTGGGTTGGGGCGCCAAGAGACCCAGTACTTC,CASSLLGLGRQETQYF,TRBV5-6,16,-,TRBJ2-5,-
TGTGCCAGCAGCCCGCTCCGGGACAGCCCTGGCTATGGCTACACCTTC,CASSPLRDSPGYGYTF,TRBV11-3,16,TRBD1,TRBJ1-2,-
TGTGCCAGCAGTGCCGGGGGAGAGCAGTTCTTC,CASSAGGEQFF,TRBV2,11,-,TRBJ2-1,few
TGTGCCACCAGTGACCCCAAAAGGGGGGGAACCGGGGAGCTGTTTTTT,CATSDPKRGGTGELFF,TRBV24-1,16,-,TRBJ2-2,-
TGTGCCAGCGGGGACAGCCCAGCCTACGAGCAGTACTTC,CASGDSPAYEQYF,TRBV6-1,13,TRBD1,TRBJ2-7,once
TGTGCCAGCAGTTTTGTGAGATACAGGGAAGGGTACGAGCAGTACTTC,CASSFVRYREGYEQYF,TRBV28,16,-,TRBJ2-7,few
TGCAGCGTTGGCTCTGGACAGACAAGCACAGATACGCAGTATTTT,CSVGSGQTSTDTQYF,TRBV29-1,15,-,TRBJ2-3,-
TGTGCCAGCAGCCAAGCAGGGGCTGCCGGGGAGCTGTTTTTT,CASSQAGAAGELFF,TRBV6-2/TRBV6-3,14,-,TRBJ2-2,-
TGTGCCATCAGGGACGGGACAGGTAATCAGCCCCAGCATTTT,CAIRDGTGNQPQHF,TRBV10-3,14,TRBD1,TRBJ1-5,-
TGCGCCAGCAGCTTGACAGCTTCTTCGGGAGGGGGTATGAATGAGCAGTTCTTC,CASSLTASSGGGMNEQFF,TRBV5-1,18,TRBD2,TRBJ2-1,-